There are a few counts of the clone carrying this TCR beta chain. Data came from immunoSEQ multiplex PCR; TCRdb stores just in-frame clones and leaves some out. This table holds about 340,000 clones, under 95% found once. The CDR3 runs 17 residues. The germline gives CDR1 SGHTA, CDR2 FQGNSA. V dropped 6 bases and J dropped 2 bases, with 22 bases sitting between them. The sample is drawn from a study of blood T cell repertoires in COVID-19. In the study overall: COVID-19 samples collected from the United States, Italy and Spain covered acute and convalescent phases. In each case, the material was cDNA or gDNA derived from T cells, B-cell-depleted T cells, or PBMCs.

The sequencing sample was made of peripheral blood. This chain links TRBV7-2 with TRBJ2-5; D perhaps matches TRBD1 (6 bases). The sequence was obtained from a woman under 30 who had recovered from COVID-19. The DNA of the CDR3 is TGTGCCAGCAGGGGTCGAGTTTTTACTCAGGGGCAAGAGACCCAGTACTTC. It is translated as CASRGRVFTQGQETQYF.